This entry features one TCR beta chain sequence. The data stem from a study of blood T cell repertoires in COVID-19. Study information: There were acute and convalescent COVID-19 samples, and they came from the United States, Italy and Spain.

This CDR3 has 16 residues. The germline gives CDR1 LNHDA, CDR2 SQIVND (reference sequence). V was shortened by 4 bases and J by 1 base, with 16 bases between the two germline ends. Original methodology: It was from reference gene primer amplification that nucleated cell counts were estimated. Data came from immunoSEQ multiplex PCR; TCRdb stores just in-frame clones and leaves some out. The DNA was the basis for D and trimming; V, J and clone size are from that table. The sample comprises approximately 180,000 clones, 70% to 90% of which are singletons, and 3.5% to 4.5% rests with the top ten. The specimen was peripheral blood. V usage is TRBV19 and J usage is TRBJ1-1, with D uncertain. This sequence was found in a human donor in a cohort sampled during active COVID-19. The CDR3 here is CASSRWEGLGNTEAFF. CDR3 bases: TGTGCCAGTAGTAGGTGGGAGGGCTTGGGGAACACTGAAGCTTTCTTT.